A selection of T cell receptor beta chains follows, all from one sample in a study of tumor-infiltrating lymphocytes in primary liver carcinoma. TCRdb reprocessed the multiplex PCR reads with MiXCR, giving one entry per CDR3 protein. The sample includes fewer than 50,000 distinct CDR3 sequences, more than 70% of them seen just once. Sequencing was carried out using tumor-adjacent normal liver tissue. The receptors here all came from a woman aged 25 to 39 with primary liver carcinoma and hepatitis B virus infection. CDR3s include the opening cysteine and the closing phenylalanine or tryptophan. The D gene is left open where the match is weak. Only some rows state a clone size, as once, few, many or a class for expanded clones.

>TRBV14|NA|NA|TRBJ2-5
CASSQDWSAETRYF
TGTGCCAGTAGCCAAGATTGGAGCGCTGAGACCCGGTACTTC
>TRBV7-8|NA|NA|TRBJ2-2
CARSLGLPTGELFF
TGTGCCAGAAGCTTGGGGCTTCCAACTGGGGAGCTGTTTTTT
>TRBV5-6|NA|NA|TRBJ2-5
CVISRTSRETQYF
TGTGTCATCAGCCGGACCAGCCGCGAGACCCAGTACTTC
>TRBV6-2/TRBV6-3|NA|NA|TRBJ2-7
CANNRFKSSSYEQYF
TGTGCCAACAACCGTTTTAAGAGCAGCTCCTACGAGCAGTACTTC
>TRBV4-2|many|TRBD1|TRBJ1-6
CASSQGDRGYTPLHF
TGTGCCAGCAGCCAAGGGGACAGGGGATACACACCCCTCCACTTT
>TRBV6-2/TRBV6-3|NA|NA|TRBJ2-7
CASQWSSHYERYF
TGTGCCAGCCAGTGGTCGTCCCACTACGAGCGGTACTTC
>TRBV6-1|few|TRBD1|TRBJ2-7
CASRSRDRGYEQYF
TGTGCCAGCAGGTCCCGGGACAGAGGGTACGAGCAGTACTTC
>TRBV6-1|NA|NA|TRBJ2-3
CASNAVWFTYTQYF
TGTGCCAGCAATGCTGTGTGGTTTACATATACGCAATATTTT
>TRBV11-2|NA|NA|TRBJ2-7
CASSPAGGQCF
TGTGCCAGCAGTCCAGCCGGTGGGCAGTGCTTC
>TRBV7-9|NA|TRBD2|TRBJ2-7
CAGGSGGLSCEQYF
TGTGCCGGCGGCTCGGGAGGCCTCTCCTGCGAGCAGTACTTC
>TRBV6-5|NA|TRBD1|TRBJ2-7
CASDEGAEHYF
TGTGCCAGCGATGAGGGGGCCGAGCACTACTTC
>TRBV11-2|NA|NA|TRBJ2-3
CTSSPREMSSTDTQYF
TGTACCAGCAGCCCGAGGGAGATGTCGAGCACAGATACACAGTATTTT
>TRBV29-1|many|TRBD2|TRBJ2-1
CSVVIGRGLAIDEQFF
TGCAGCGTTGTTATCGGCAGGGGACTAGCGATCGATGAGCAGTTCTTC
>TRBV6-5|NA|NA|TRBJ1-6
CASSKRSAIYISPHHF
TGTGCCAGCAGTAAACGGTCTGCCATATATATTTCACCCCACCACTTT
>TRBV7-8|NA|NA|TRBJ2-3
CASSPPRRETDTQYF
TGTGCCAGCAGCCCCCCCCGGAGGGAAACAGATACGCAGTATTTT
>TRBV29-1|NA|NA|TRBJ2-1
CSVGYNDEFF
TGCAGCGTTGGATACAATGATGAGTTCTTC
>TRBV6-2/TRBV6-3|NA|NA|TRBJ2-5
CASNWGLQDIQYF
TGTGCGAGCAACTGGGGACTCCAAGATATCCAGTACTTC
>TRBV18|NA|NA|TRBJ1-1
CASSPSDTREAFF
TGTGCCAGCTCACCTTCAGACACAAGGGAAGCTTTCTTT
>TRBV12-3/TRBV12-4|once|NA|TRBJ2-1
CAGRTGASGGFEQFF
TGTGCCGGCAGGACCGGGGCTAGTGGGGGATTTGAGCAGTTCTTC
>TRBV6-1|many|TRBD2|TRBJ2-5
CASGSGRGGETQYF
TGTGCCAGCGGTAGCGGGAGAGGCGGAGAGACCCAGTACTTC
>TRBV6-5|NA|NA|TRBJ2-6
CANSYPGDSGANVLTF
TGTGCCAACAGTTACCCGGGAGACTCTGGGGCCAACGTCCTGACTTTC
>TRBV6-1|NA|NA|TRBJ2-3
CASSEFKSGDTGTQYF
TGTGCCAGCAGTGAATTCAAGAGCGGAGACACAGGTACGCAGTATTTT
>TRBV4-2|NA|NA|TRBJ1-2
CARSQDHTLPSGYTF
TGTGCCAGGAGCCAAGATCACACACTACCTTCCGGCTACACCTTC
>TRBV5-4|many|NA|TRBJ2-3
CASSFGFYTPTDTQYF
TGTGCCAGCAGCTTTGGGTTTTACACCCCCACAGATACGCAGTATTTT
>TRBV5-1|NA|NA|TRBJ2-2
CANSLGHRDKNTGELFF
TGCGCCAATAGCTTGGGGCACAGGGACAAGAACACCGGGGAGCTGTTTTTT
>TRBV12-3/TRBV12-4|many|NA|TRBJ2-2
CASSSGQGMGGELFF
TGTGCCAGCAGTTCGGGGCAGGGAATGGGCGGGGAGCTGTTTTTT
>TRBV7-8|NA|TRBD2|TRBJ2-3
CASSAISSGSRKNTQYF
TGTGCCAGCAGCGCCATCAGTAGCGGGAGTAGAAAAAATACGCAGTATTTT
>TRBV11-1|few|NA|TRBJ2-7
CASSLARASYEQYF
TGTGCTAGCAGCTTAGCGAGGGCCTCCTACGAGCAGTATTTC
>TRBV7-9|NA|TRBD2|TRBJ2-7
CASSSGGLFYWQYF
TGTGCCAGCAGCTCGGGAGGCCTCTTCTACTGGCAGTACTTC
>TRBV7-8|many|TRBD2|TRBJ2-2
CASSLEVAGYTGELFF
TGTGCCAGCAGCTTAGAAGTAGCGGGTTACACCGGGGAGCTGTTTTTT
>TRBV11-3|medium-sized|NA|TRBJ1-6
CASSLQGDSPLHF
TGTGCCAGCAGCTTACAGGGAGATTCACCCCTCCACTTT